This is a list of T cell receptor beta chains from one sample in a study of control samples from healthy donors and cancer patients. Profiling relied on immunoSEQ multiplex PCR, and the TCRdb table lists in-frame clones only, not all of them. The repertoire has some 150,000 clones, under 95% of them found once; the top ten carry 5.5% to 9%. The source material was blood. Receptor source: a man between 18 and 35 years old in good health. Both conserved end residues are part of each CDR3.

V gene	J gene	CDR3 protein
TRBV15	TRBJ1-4	CATSRDRGLFNEKLFF
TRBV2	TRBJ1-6	CASSTGQGSGGSPLHF
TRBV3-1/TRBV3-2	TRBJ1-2	CASSPGQTKGYGYTF
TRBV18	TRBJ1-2	CASSWADRGHGYTF
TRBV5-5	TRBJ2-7	CASSLELRLLAYEQYF
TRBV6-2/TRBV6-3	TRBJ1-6	CASSSAGFGASPLHF
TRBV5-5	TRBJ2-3	CASSLTSGGAGSQYF
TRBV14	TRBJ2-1	CASSQGPAYNEQFF
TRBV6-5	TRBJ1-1	CASSPTGVVNEAFF
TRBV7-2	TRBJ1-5	CASRQTGLNQPQHF
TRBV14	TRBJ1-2	CASSQPGIAGYGYTF
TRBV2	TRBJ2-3	CASSKTRVTDTQYF
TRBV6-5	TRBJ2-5	CASSLDGARETQYF
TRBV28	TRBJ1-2	CASRGLEAYGYTF
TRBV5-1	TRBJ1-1	CASSSGQGETEAFF
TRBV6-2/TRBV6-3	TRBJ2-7	CASSLGGDYEQYF
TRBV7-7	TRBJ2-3	CASSLRLGPPDTQYF
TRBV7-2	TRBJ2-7	CASSDWRGGSYEQYF
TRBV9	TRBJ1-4	CASSVTGMGEKLFF
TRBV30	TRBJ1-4	CAWSVGGRALF
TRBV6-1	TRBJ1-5	CASSEWVLRSNQPQHF
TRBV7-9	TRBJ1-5	CASSPSDSTRTQHF
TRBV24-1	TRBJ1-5	CATSDRGQAQPQHF